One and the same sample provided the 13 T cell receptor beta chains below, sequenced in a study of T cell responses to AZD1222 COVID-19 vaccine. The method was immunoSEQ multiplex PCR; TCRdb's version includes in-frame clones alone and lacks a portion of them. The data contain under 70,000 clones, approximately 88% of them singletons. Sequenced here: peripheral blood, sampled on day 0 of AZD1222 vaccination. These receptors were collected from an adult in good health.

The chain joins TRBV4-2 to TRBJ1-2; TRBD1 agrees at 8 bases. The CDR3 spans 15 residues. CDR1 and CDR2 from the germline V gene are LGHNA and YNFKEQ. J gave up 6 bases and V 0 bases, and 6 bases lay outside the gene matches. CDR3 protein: CASSQDRAGGNGYTF. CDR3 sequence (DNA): TGTGCCAGCAGCCAAGATAGAGCAGGGGGCAATGGCTACACCTTC.

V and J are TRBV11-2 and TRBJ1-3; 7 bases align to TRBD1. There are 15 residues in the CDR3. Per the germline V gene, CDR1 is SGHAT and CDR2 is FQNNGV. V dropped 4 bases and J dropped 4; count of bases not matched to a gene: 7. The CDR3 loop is CASSSDRARGNTIYF. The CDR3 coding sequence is TGTGCCAGCAGCTCTGACAGGGCACGAGGAAACACCATATATTTT.

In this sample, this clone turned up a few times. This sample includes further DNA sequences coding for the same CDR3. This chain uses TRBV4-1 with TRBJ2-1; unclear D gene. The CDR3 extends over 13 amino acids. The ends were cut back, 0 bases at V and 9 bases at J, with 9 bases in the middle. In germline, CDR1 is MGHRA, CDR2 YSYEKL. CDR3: CASSQEGRGEQFF. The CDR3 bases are TGCGCCAGCAGCCAAGAAGGTCGAGGTGAGCAGTTCTTC.

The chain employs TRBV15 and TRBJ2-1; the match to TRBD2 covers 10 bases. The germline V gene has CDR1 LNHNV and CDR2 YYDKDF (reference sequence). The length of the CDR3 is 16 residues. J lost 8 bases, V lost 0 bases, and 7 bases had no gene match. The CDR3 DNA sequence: TGTGCCACCAGCAGAGATGCTAGCGGGAGTTCCCATGAGCAGTTCTTC. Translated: CATSRDASGSSHEQFF. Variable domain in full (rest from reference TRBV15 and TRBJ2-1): DAMVIQNPRYQVTQFGKPVTLSCSQTLNHNVMYWYQQKSSQAPKLLFHYYDKDFNNEADTPDNFQSRRPNTSFCFLDIRSPGLGDTAMYLCATSRDASGSSHEQFFGPGTRLTVL.

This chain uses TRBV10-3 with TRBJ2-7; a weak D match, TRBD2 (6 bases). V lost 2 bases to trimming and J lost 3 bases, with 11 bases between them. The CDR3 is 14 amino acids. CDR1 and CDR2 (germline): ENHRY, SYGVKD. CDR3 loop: CAISEGLSLYEQYF. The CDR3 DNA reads TGTGCCATCAGTGAGGGACTAAGCCTCTACGAGCAGTACTTC.

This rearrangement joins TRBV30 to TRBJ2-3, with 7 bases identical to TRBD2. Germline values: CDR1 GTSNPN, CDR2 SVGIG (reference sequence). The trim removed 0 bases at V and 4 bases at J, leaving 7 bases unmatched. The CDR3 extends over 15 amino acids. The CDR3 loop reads CAWSVFAGASDTQYF. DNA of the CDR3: TGTGCCTGGAGTGTATTTGCGGGAGCATCAGATACGCAGTATTTT.

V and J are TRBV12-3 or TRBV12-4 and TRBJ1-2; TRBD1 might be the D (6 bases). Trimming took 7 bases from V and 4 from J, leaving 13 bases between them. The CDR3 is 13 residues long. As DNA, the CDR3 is TGTGCCAGCAACCGAGGGGGGGGCTATGGCTACACCTTC. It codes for CASNRGGGYGYTF.

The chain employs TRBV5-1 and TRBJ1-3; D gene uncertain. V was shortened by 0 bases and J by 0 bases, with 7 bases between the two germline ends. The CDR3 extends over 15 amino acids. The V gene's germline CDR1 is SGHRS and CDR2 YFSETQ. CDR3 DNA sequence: TGCGCCAGCAGCTTGGCCGGGAGCTCTGGAAACACCATATATTTT. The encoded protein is CASSLAGSSGNTIYF. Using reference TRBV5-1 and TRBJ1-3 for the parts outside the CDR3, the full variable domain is KAGVTQTPRYLIKTRGQQVTLSCSPISGHRSVSWYQQTPGQGLQFLFEYFSETQRNKGNFPGRFSGRQFSNSRSEMNVSTLELGDSALYLCASSLAGSSGNTIYFGEGSWLTVV.

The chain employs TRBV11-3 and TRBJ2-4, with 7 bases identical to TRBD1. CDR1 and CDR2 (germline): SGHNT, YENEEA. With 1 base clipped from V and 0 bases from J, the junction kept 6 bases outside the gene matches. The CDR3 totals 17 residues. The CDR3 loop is CASSLVRDSVAKNIQYF. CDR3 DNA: TGTGCCAGCAGCTTAGTCCGGGACAGTGTAGCCAAAAACATTCAGTACTTC.

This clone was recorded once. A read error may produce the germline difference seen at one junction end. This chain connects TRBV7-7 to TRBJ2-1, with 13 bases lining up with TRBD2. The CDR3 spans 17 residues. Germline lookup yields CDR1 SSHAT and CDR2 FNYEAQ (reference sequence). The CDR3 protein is CASSPGTSGRAGNEQFF. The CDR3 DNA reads TGTGCTAGCAGCCCGGGCACTAGCGGGAGGGCAGGCAATGAGCAGTTCTTC.

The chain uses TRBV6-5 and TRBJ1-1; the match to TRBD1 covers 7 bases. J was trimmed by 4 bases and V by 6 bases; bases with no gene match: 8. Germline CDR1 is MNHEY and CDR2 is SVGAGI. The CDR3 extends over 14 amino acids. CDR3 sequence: CASRQQGLVTEAFF. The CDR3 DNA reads TGTGCCAGCAGGCAACAGGGGTTGGTCACTGAAGCTTTCTTT.

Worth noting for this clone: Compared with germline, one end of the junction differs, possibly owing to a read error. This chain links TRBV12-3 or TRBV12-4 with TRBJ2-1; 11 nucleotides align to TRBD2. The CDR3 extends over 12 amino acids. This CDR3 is CASSLASGRALF. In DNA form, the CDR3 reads TGTGCCAGCAGTTTAGCTAGCGGGAGGGCGCTCTTC.

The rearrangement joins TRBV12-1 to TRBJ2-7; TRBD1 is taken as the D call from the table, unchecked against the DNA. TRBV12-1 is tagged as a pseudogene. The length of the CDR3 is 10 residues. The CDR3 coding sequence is TGTGCCAGCACCCCATACGAGCAGTACTTC. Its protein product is CASTPYEQYF.